The source of this T cell receptor (beta chain) is a study of shared clonotypes between healthy human individuals. The CDR3 runs 15 residues. The germline V gene has CDR1 GTSNPN and CDR2 SVGIG (reference sequence). V was cut by 4 bases and J by 7 bases, with 17 bases left in between. Generated by immunoSEQ multiplex PCR, the TCRdb table keeps only in-frame clones and is missing some. The data show some 2 million clones, 85% to 95% seen once. CD8 cells classed as naive were CD45RO-negative and positively selected for CCR7, excluding terminally differentiated effector memory CD45RA+ cells. The rearrangement joins TRBV30 to TRBJ1-6, with D hard to call. What was sequenced was naive CD8+ T cells sorted from blood. The sequence was collected from a man younger than 30 in good health. This CDR3 is CAWMPGSTLNSPLHF. As DNA, the CDR3 is TGTGCCTGGATGCCGGGATCAACCCTAAATTCACCCCTCCACTTT. Together with reference TRBV30 and TRBJ1-6, the CDR3 gives the full variable domain: SQTIHQWPATLVQPVGSPLSLECTVEGTSNPNLYWYRQAAGRGLQLLFYSVGIGQISSEVPQNLSASRPQDRQFILSSKKLLLSDSGFYLCAWMPGSTLNSPLHFGNGTRLTVT.